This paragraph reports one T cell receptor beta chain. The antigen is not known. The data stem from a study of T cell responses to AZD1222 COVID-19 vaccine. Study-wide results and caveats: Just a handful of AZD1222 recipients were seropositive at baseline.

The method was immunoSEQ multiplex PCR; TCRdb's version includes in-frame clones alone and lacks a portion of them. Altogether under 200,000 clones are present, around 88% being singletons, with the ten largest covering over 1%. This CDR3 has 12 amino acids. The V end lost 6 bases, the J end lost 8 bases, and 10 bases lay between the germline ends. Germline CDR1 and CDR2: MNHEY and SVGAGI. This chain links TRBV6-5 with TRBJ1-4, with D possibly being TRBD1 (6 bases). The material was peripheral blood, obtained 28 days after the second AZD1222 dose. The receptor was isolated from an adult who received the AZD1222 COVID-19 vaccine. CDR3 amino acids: CASRKRGEKLFF. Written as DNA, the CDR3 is TGTGCCAGCAGAAAAAGGGGGGAAAAACTGTTTTTT.